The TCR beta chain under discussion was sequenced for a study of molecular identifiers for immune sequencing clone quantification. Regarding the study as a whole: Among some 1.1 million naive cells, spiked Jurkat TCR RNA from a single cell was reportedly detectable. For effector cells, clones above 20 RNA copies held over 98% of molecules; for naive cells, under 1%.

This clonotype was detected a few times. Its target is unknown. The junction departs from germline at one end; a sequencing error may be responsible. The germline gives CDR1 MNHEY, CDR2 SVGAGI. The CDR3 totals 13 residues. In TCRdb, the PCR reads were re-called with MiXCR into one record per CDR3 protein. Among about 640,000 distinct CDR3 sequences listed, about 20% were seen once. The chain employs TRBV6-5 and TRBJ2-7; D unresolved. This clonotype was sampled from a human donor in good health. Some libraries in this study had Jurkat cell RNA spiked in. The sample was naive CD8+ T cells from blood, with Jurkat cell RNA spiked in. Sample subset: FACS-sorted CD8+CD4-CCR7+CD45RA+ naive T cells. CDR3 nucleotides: TGTGCCAGCAGTTACTCGAACTCCGACGAGCAGTACTTC. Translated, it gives CASSYSNSDEQYF.